Listed below are T cell receptor beta chains from one sample, sequenced in a study of PD-1 blockade in classical Hodgkin lymphoma. Sequencing was performed with immunoSEQ multiplex PCR; in TCRdb, only in-frame clones are kept and a portion is missing. The repertoire holds around 30,000 clones, 80% to 90% seen once, with approximately 0.2% in the top ten. The sequenced sample was CD4+ T cells from blood. The receptors were gathered from a human donor with classical Hodgkin lymphoma. CDR3s include the opening cysteine and the closing phenylalanine or tryptophan. The D gene is left open where the match is weak. Clone size appears in some rows only: once, few, many, or a class for an expanded clone.

v_call	d_call	clone_size	j_call	cdr3_nt	cdr3_aa
TRBV4-1	.	.	TRBJ2-7	TGCGCCAGCAGCCCAAGGCAGCACGCCTACGAGCAGTACTTC	CASSPRQHAYEQYF
TRBV7-9	.	.	TRBJ2-7	TGTGCCAGCAGCTTAGCGCTGCGGTCCTCAAATTACGAGCAGTACTTC	CASSLALRSSNYEQYF
TRBV5-6	.	.	TRBJ1-4	TGTGCCAGCAGCTTGGGACAGCCCGGGGGGATCGAAAAACTGTTTTTT	CASSLGQPGGIEKLFF
TRBV6-6	.	.	TRBJ1-1	TGTGCCAGCAGTTCGCTCCGGGACACCAACACTGAAGCTTTCTTT	CASSSLRDTNTEAFF
TRBV4-2	TRBD1	.	TRBJ1-2	TGTGCCAGCAGCCAGGGGCAGACAGGGAATGGCTACACCTTC	CASSQGQTGNGYTF
TRBV19	.	once	TRBJ2-1	TGTGCCAGTAGTATAGTTTCTAGCCATACCTACAATGAGCAGTTCTTC	CASSIVSSHTYNEQFF
TRBV5-1	TRBD1	.	TRBJ1-1	TGCGCCAGCCGGGAGGACAGGGCTGAAGCTTTCTTT	CASREDRAEAFF
TRBV5-1	.	.	TRBJ1-1	TGCGCCAGCAGAAGGGAAACTGAAGCTTTCTTT	CASRRETEAFF
TRBV9	.	.	TRBJ2-1	TGTGCCAGCAGCGTAGCTCATAATGAGCAGTTCTTC	CASSVAHNEQFF
TRBV6-1	.	.	TRBJ1-2	TGTGCCAGCAGCTTAGCAAAACCTAACTATGGCTACACCTTC	CASSLAKPNYGYTF
TRBV11-3	.	.	TRBJ2-1	TGTGCCAGCAGCTTAGCGGGAGAACTTGATGAGCAGTTCTTC	CASSLAGELDEQFF
TRBV9	TRBD2	.	TRBJ2-1	TGTGCCAGCAGCACCCGTTTAGCGGGAGACCCGCAGTTCTTC	CASSTRLAGDPQFF
TRBV2	TRBD1	.	TRBJ1-4	TGTGCCAGCAGTGAAGACGGGACAGGGGTTTTGAAGAAACTGTTTTTT	CASSEDGTGVLKKLFF
TRBV7-9	.	.	TRBJ2-2	TGTGCCAGCAGCCTTCTCGGGGGCGGGGAGCTGTTTTTT	CASSLLGGGELFF
TRBV2	.	.	TRBJ1-1	TGTGCCAGCCCCCAAAGAGGAAGAAACACTGAAGCTTTCTTT	CASPQRGRNTEAFF
TRBV10-2	TRBD1	.	TRBJ1-5	TGCGCCCGGGGCAGGGACAGGGATCAGCCCCAGCATTTT	CARGRDRDQPQHF
TRBV4-2	.	.	TRBJ2-3	TGTGCCAGCAGCCTCGCGACTCCCAACACAGATACGCAGTATTTT	CASSLATPNTDTQYF
TRBV11-2	.	.	TRBJ1-4	TGTGCCAGCAGCTTCGGGGTAGGAGAAAAACTGTTTTTT	CASSFGVGEKLFF
TRBV9	TRBD2	.	TRBJ2-1	TGTGCCAGCAGCGTAGCTACGAGGGAGGGCCGGTCTGAGCAGTTCTTC	CASSVATREGRSEQFF
TRBV7-9	.	.	TRBJ2-1	TGTGCCAGCAGCTTAACCCGGGACACCTACAATGAGCAGTTCTTC	CASSLTRDTYNEQFF
TRBV7-2	.	.	TRBJ1-2	TGTGCCAGCAGCAGCTTAGTTGGTGGCTACACCTTC	CASSSLVGGYTF
TRBV7-6	TRBD2	.	TRBJ2-3	TGTGCCAGCAGCCTCCTAGCGGGACAAAGCACAGATACGCAGTATTTT	CASSLLAGQSTDTQYF
TRBV5-6	.	.	TRBJ1-1	TGTGCCAGCAGCTTGGCCTCAATTGAAGCTTTCTTT	CASSLASIEAFF
TRBV5-6	.	.	TRBJ1-1	TGTGCCAGCAGCTTGGGGACGGTCTCTGAAGCTTTCTTT	CASSLGTVSEAFF
TRBV9	.	.	TRBJ2-5	TGTGCCAGCAGCGTAGGGGTTCAAGAGACCCAGTACTTC	CASSVGVQETQYF
TRBV6-5	.	.	TRBJ1-2	TGTGCCAGCAGTTACGGGGCTGGGAATGGCTACACCTTC	CASSYGAGNGYTF
TRBV5-1	.	.	TRBJ1-2	TGCGCCAGCAGCCCCGACAGAGTTTATGGCTACACCTTC	CASSPDRVYGYTF
TRBV11-2	TRBD1	.	TRBJ1-1	TGTGCCAGCAGCTTTCAGGGGGCAGGTACGAACACTGAAGCTTTCTTT	CASSFQGAGTNTEAFF
TRBV29-1	.	.	TRBJ1-1	TGCAGCGTGCAGGGGCGGTCAGGAAACACTGAAGCTTTCTTT	CSVQGRSGNTEAFF
TRBV5-1	.	once	TRBJ2-1	TGCGCCAGCAGCTTGGGGGACCGGGAAAGGAATGAGCAGTTCTTC	CASSLGDRERNEQFF
TRBV6-5	.	.	TRBJ2-1	TGTGCCAGCAGTTACAAGGCGGGACAGTTCTTC	CASSYKAGQFF
TRBV7-2	.	once	TRBJ1-2	TGTGCCAGCAGCTTAGTAGGGGAAAGTGGCTACACCTTC	CASSLVGESGYTF
TRBV7-2	TRBD2	.	TRBJ2-7	TGTGCCAGCAGCTTAGGTCAGCGGGGGAGAGTAGAGCAGTACTTC	CASSLGQRGRVEQYF
TRBV11-2	.	.	TRBJ2-7	TGTGCCAGCAGCTTAGATCGGGGTAGCGGAGACCTCTACGAGCAGTACTTC	CASSLDRGSGDLYEQYF
TRBV19	TRBD1	.	TRBJ2-4	TGTGCCAGTAGGGGACAGGGATTAGCCAAAAACATTCAGTACTTC	CASRGQGLAKNIQYF
TRBV7-2	.	.	TRBJ2-3	TGTGCCAGCAGCTTCGTGGGGAGGAGCACAGATACGCAGTATTTT	CASSFVGRSTDTQYF
TRBV2	TRBD1	.	TRBJ1-1	TGTGCCAGCAGTGAGACAGGGTTCGTCACTGAAGCTTTCTTT	CASSETGFVTEAFF
TRBV7-9	.	few	TRBJ1-1	TGTGCCAGCAGCTTCCAGAACACTGAAGCTTTCTTT	CASSFQNTEAFF
TRBV29-1	.	.	TRBJ2-3	TGCAGCGCCGAAAGGGGCACAGATACGCAGTATTTT	CSAERGTDTQYF
TRBV30	.	.	TRBJ1-1	TGTGCCTGGAGTATAACGTCAGGGTACACTGAAGCTTTCTTT	CAWSITSGYTEAFF
TRBV25-1	.	.	TRBJ1-2	TGTGCCAGCAGTGCGACAGGTGCTAACTATGGCTACACCTTC	CASSATGANYGYTF
TRBV4-1	.	.	TRBJ1-4	TGCGCCAGCAGCCGGAGCCCCCTACAGGGATCATATGAAAAACTGTTTTTT	CASSRSPLQGSYEKLFF
TRBV27	.	.	TRBJ2-7	TGTGCCAGCAGTTTATCGGGAGTCCCGTTCGAGCAGTACTTC	CASSLSGVPFEQYF
TRBV28	TRBD1	.	TRBJ2-7	TGTGCCAGCAGTTGGACAGGGGGATGGTACGAGCAGTACTTC	CASSWTGGWYEQYF
TRBV9	.	few	TRBJ1-6	TGTGCCAGCAGCCCGACCCAGGGGTCACCCCTCCACTTT	CASSPTQGSPLHF
TRBV7-2	.	.	TRBJ2-1	TGTGCCAGCAGCTTAGGTACTACCACCTACAATGAGCAGTTCTTC	CASSLGTTTYNEQFF
TRBV5-6	.	.	TRBJ1-1	TGTGCCAGCAGCTTGGTTGGCAGGGCGGTTGGCACTGAAGCTTTCTTT	CASSLVGRAVGTEAFF
TRBV19	TRBD1	.	TRBJ1-4	TGTGCCAGTACCGACAGGGCCCGTTTAAAACTGTTTTTT	CASTDRARLKLFF
TRBV5-1	TRBD1	.	TRBJ1-2	TGCGCCAGCAGCCAACCCAGTACAGGGGAAGTATACTATGGCTACACCTTC	CASSQPSTGEVYYGYTF
TRBV28	.	.	TRBJ1-1	TGTGCCAGCAGTTTTAAAACTGAAGCTTTCTTT	CASSFKTEAFF
TRBV10-3	TRBD2	.	TRBJ2-1	TGTGCCATCAGTTCTACTAGCGGAGCCTACAATGAGCAGTTCTTC	CAISSTSGAYNEQFF
TRBV28	.	.	TRBJ2-7	TGTGCCAGCAGATCTGACGTCTCCTACGAGCAGTACTTC	CASRSDVSYEQYF
TRBV18	.	.	TRBJ2-5	TGTGCCAGCTCACAATTCTACGGAGAAGAGACCCAGTACTTC	CASSQFYGEETQYF
TRBV6-6	TRBD1	.	TRBJ1-1	TGTGCCAGCAGTCACCCCGCCGGGACAGACACTGAAGCTTTCTTT	CASSHPAGTDTEAFF